This T cell receptor beta chain stems from a study of cytomegalovirus exposure and HLA in healthy donors. Notes on the study in general: A list of around 160 TCR beta chains associated with cytomegalovirus was given.

Primers included in the PCR were 60 Vbeta and 13 Jbeta primers. Only in-frame clones appear in the TCRdb table, and some are missing; sequencing was by immunoSEQ multiplex PCR. The sample holds 170,000 or so clones; approximately 88% are singletons and the top ten take 0.38%. Points on this clone: Its target is unknown.

Per the germline V gene, CDR1 is MNHNS and CDR2 is SASEGT. V gave up 3 bases and J gave up 1 base; unmatched junction bases: 0. CDR3 length equals 14 residues. The TCR sequence derives from a boy between 2 and 15 years old in good health and CMV-seronegative. The chain carries TRBV6-1 and TRBJ2-7, with 10 bases that match TRBD2. The sequenced sample consisted of PBMCs. The CDR3 DNA follows: TGTGCCAGCAGTGATAGCGGGAGGTCCTACGAGCAGTACTTC. Its translation is CASSDSGRSYEQYF.